This paragraph reports one TCR beta chain. This sample was included in a study of blood T cell repertoires in COVID-19. Across the whole study: T cells, B-cell-depleted T cells, or PBMCs provided the cDNA or gDNA that served as material.

As processed by the authors: Amplification of reference gene primers provided the estimated nucleated cell counts. Method: immunoSEQ multiplex PCR; TCRdb's copy keeps in-frame clones and lacks some. Clone size and the V and J calls come from that table; the DNA yielded D and trimming. The repertoire holds under 75,000 clones, with 79% as singletons. CDR3 size: 16 residues. Trimming cost V 5 bases and J 1 base; bases outside gene matches: 6. Germline V gives CDR1 SQVTM, CDR2 ANQGSEA. This receptor was identified in a woman aged 55 to 70 with acute or convalescent COVID-19. Sequenced sample: peripheral blood. The chain combines TRBV29-1 with TRBJ2-3, with 13 bases fitting TRBD2. The CDR3 DNA reads TGCAGCGTTTCCGGGACTAGCGGGGCCGGCACAGATACGCAGTATTTT. Translating gives CSVSGTSGAGTDTQYF.